A selection of T cell receptor beta chains follows, all from one sample in a study of blood T cell repertoires in COVID-19. The method was immunoSEQ multiplex PCR; TCRdb's version includes in-frame clones alone and lacks a portion of them. There are a few hundred thousand clones in the sample; about 88% occur only once, and roughly 1% lies in the top ten. The sequenced sample was PBMCs or T cells enriched from blood (not recorded which). Source of these receptors: a woman aged 25 to 39 who had recovered from COVID-19. The CDR3 runs from the conserved cysteine through the conserved F or W. The order of the fields is V gene, J gene, clone size, D gene, CDR3 DNA, CDR3 protein. The D gene is left open where the match is weak. The size entry is marked missing in some rows and otherwise reads once, few, many or a size class.

V gene: TRBV7-9; J gene: TRBJ2-1; clone size: NA; D gene: NA; CDR3 DNA: TGTGCCAGCAGCCCAGCGCGGGACAGTCGTTCTCCTTTCAATGAGCAGTTCTTC; CDR3 protein: CASSPARDSRSPFNEQFF
V gene: TRBV7-2; J gene: TRBJ1-1; clone size: NA; D gene: NA; CDR3 DNA: TGTGCCAGCAGCCTAGAGAAAATTGTCCAGGGTTCTGAAGCTTTCTTT; CDR3 protein: CASSLEKIVQGSEAFF
V gene: TRBV6-2/TRBV6-3; J gene: TRBJ2-7; clone size: NA; D gene: NA; CDR3 DNA: TGTGCCAGCAGTTCCATAGAGCGGGCTCCCTACGAGCAGTACTTC; CDR3 protein: CASSSIERAPYEQYF
V gene: TRBV9; J gene: TRBJ2-5; clone size: NA; D gene: TRBD1; CDR3 DNA: TGTGCCAGCAGCAGACAGGGTGGGGAAGAGACCCAGTACTTC; CDR3 protein: CASSRQGGEETQYF
V gene: TRBV15; J gene: TRBJ1-1; clone size: NA; D gene: NA; CDR3 DNA: TGTGCCACCAGCAGAGCAGATTACAGGGATGAAGCTTTCTTT; CDR3 protein: CATSRADYRDEAFF
V gene: TRBV9; J gene: TRBJ2-3; clone size: NA; D gene: TRBD2; CDR3 DNA: TGTGCCAGCAGCGAGCTGGCGGGGGGGAACACAGATACGCAGTATTTT; CDR3 protein: CASSELAGGNTDTQYF
V gene: TRBV5-1; J gene: TRBJ1-2; clone size: NA; D gene: TRBD1; CDR3 DNA: TGCGCCAGCAGCGCAACAGGGGTCGGAAACTATGGCTACACCTTC; CDR3 protein: CASSATGVGNYGYTF
V gene: TRBV5-1; J gene: TRBJ2-7; clone size: NA; D gene: NA; CDR3 DNA: TGCGCCAGCACCATAGACAGGTACGAGCAGTACTTC; CDR3 protein: CASTIDRYEQYF
V gene: TRBV5-1; J gene: TRBJ2-3; clone size: NA; D gene: TRBD2; CDR3 DNA: TGCGCCAGCAGCTTGGAAGTGGCGGGGGGTGCAGATACGCAGTATTTT; CDR3 protein: CASSLEVAGGADTQYF
V gene: TRBV5-4; J gene: TRBJ1-2; clone size: NA; D gene: TRBD1; CDR3 DNA: TGTGCCAGCAGCCGACAGGGGGAGGACTATGGCTACACCTTC; CDR3 protein: CASSRQGEDYGYTF
V gene: TRBV2; J gene: TRBJ2-1; clone size: NA; D gene: TRBD1; CDR3 DNA: TGTGCCAGCACAGGGGGAAATCACAATGAGCAGTTCTTC; CDR3 protein: CASTGGNHNEQFF
V gene: TRBV2; J gene: TRBJ2-7; clone size: once; D gene: NA; CDR3 DNA: TGTGCCAGCAGTGAAGAATGGCGGAGGCAGTACTTC; CDR3 protein: CASSEEWRRQYF
V gene: TRBV9; J gene: TRBJ2-3; clone size: NA; D gene: TRBD2; CDR3 DNA: TGTGCCAGCAGCGTAACTAGCGGGGGCACAGATACGCAGTATTTT; CDR3 protein: CASSVTSGGTDTQYF
V gene: TRBV5-1; J gene: TRBJ1-1; clone size: NA; D gene: NA; CDR3 DNA: TGCGCCAGCAGCTTGGGCTGGGGCGCGGACACTGAAGCTTTCTTT; CDR3 protein: CASSLGWGADTEAFF